This T cell receptor beta chain was documented in a study of CD8 T cells in Susac syndrome. RNA was extracted with the RNeasy kit, and a quantity of roughly 0.5 to 1 ug was reverse transcribed using random hexamers. Amplification of TCR beta CDR3 used immunoSEQ multiplex PCR across 54 Vbeta and 13 Jbeta. From the immunoSEQ multiplex PCR reads, TCRdb called clonotypes with MiXCR, one entry per CDR3 protein. Found here are around 99,000 distinct CDR3 sequences, about 96% of them singletons; the top ten hold more than 0.095%. The ends were cut back, 6 bases at V and 13 bases at J, with 18 bases in the middle. CDR1 and CDR2 from the germline V gene are MDHEN and SYDVKM. This CDR3 region has 13 residues. From blood CD8+ and CD4+ T cells, TCR beta sequences were generated. Negative isolation yielded CD4+ and CD8+ T cells, and FACS enriched TEMRA cells.

The sequenced material came from CD4+ T cells from PBMCs. The TCR originated in a human donor in good health. The chain combines TRBV28 with TRBJ1-4; D is unclear. The CDR3 DNA follows: TGTGCCAGCAGGGGATCAGAGCCCGCGAGACTGTTTTTT. This sequence encodes CASRGSEPARLFF.